The 31 T cell receptor beta chains listed next were all sequenced from one sample in a study of blood T cell repertoires in COVID-19. Data came from immunoSEQ multiplex PCR; TCRdb stores just in-frame clones and leaves some out. This table holds approximately 280,000 clones, about 89% found once. Sequences were obtained from PBMCs or T cells enriched from blood (not recorded which). These receptor sequences come from a woman younger than 35 who had recovered from COVID-19.

The chain combines TRBV14 with TRBJ2-1; 12 bases are a match to TRBD2. Germline lookup yields CDR1 SGHDN and CDR2 FVKESK. The CDR3 contains 15 residues. V trimming: 1 base; J trimming: 7 bases; junction bases outside the gene matches: 2. The CDR3 DNA follows: TGTGCCAGCAGCCAAGGACTAGCGGGAGTAAATGAGCAGTTCTTC. This translates into CASSQGLAGVNEQFF. The variable domain in full, completed from reference TRBV14 and TRBJ2-1, reads EAGVTQFPSHSVIEKGQTVTLRCDPISGHDNLYWYRRVMGKEIKFLLHFVKESKQDESGMPNNRFLAERTGGTYSTLKVQPAELEDSGVYFCASSQGLAGVNEQFFGPGTRLTVL.

V usage is TRBV5-1 and J usage is TRBJ2-7; a possible D gene is TRBD1 (6 bases). Germline CDR1 reads SGHRS; CDR2 reads YFSETQ. This CDR3 contains 14 residues. Between the trimmed V and J ends, which lost 3 bases and 2 bases, there was a span of 12 bases. The CDR3, as DNA: TGCGCCAGCAGCTCGGGGACATCAACCTACGAGCAGTACTTC. Its protein is CASSSGTSTYEQYF.

V gene TRBV29-1 combines with J gene TRBJ2-3, with 11 nucleotides matching TRBD1. The CDR3 runs 13 residues. The junction had 2 bases not matched to a gene; V was cut back by 5 bases and J by 4 bases. CDR1 is SQVTM and CDR2 is ANQGSEA in the germline V gene. The CDR3 nucleotides read TGCAGCGTTCCGGGACAGGGGGCAGATACGCAGTATTTT. Its translation: CSVPGQGADTQYF.

The gene calls are TRBV5-4 and TRBJ2-7; 9 bases match TRBD1. The J segment lost 3 bases and the V segment lost 4 bases, leaving 5 bases of the junction unmatched. The CDR3 totals 14 residues. Looked up from germline, CDR1 is SGHNT and CDR2 is YYREEE (reference sequence). In DNA form, the CDR3 reads TGTGCCAGCAGCGGGGGACAGGGATACTACGAGCAGTACTTC. This sequence encodes CASSGGQGYYEQYF.

The chain has TRBV6-5 and TRBJ2-7; TRBD2 aligns across 10 bases. CDR1 and CDR2 (germline): MNHEY, SVGAGI. The trim removed 4 bases at V and 1 base at J, leaving 4 bases unmatched. There are 15 residues in the CDR3. In DNA, the CDR3 is TGTGCCAGCAGTTTTAGCGGGAGGAGGTCCTACGAGCAGTACTTC. Translated: CASSFSGRRSYEQYF.

V is TRBV15 and J is TRBJ1-4; D possibly corresponds to TRBD1 (6 bases). Germline values: CDR1 LNHNV, CDR2 YYDKDF (reference sequence). The CDR3 length is 19 residues. V was clipped by 2 bases and J by 4 bases, with 23 bases between them. The CDR3 nucleotides are TGTGCCACCAGCAGACACTCCCCAACAGACAGGCCCTTTAATGAAAAACTGTTTTTT. Its translation: CATSRHSPTDRPFNEKLFF.

This sequence joins TRBV11-2 and TRBJ2-7; no firm D call. The germline V gene has CDR1 SGHAT and CDR2 FQNNGV. The CDR3 totals 15 residues. Between the trimmed V and J ends, which lost 1 base and 3 bases, there was a span of 13 bases. For the CDR3, the DNA is TGTGCCAGCAGCTTAGGAACCGGGTTTATCTACGAGCAGTACTTC. This translates into CASSLGTGFIYEQYF.

The chain employs TRBV7-9 and TRBJ1-3, with 8 bases matching TRBD1. The CDR3 covers 16 residues. Germline CDR1 reads SEHNR; CDR2 reads FQNEAQ (reference sequence). With 1 base clipped from V and 0 bases from J, the junction kept 2 bases outside the gene matches. CDR3 protein: CASSLGDRSSGNTIYF. The CDR3 DNA reads TGTGCCAGCAGCTTAGGGGACAGGAGCTCTGGAAACACCATATATTTT.

The chain combines TRBV2 with TRBJ1-6; weak D call: TRBD1 (6 bases). This CDR3 has 15 residues. CDR1 is SNHLY, CDR2 FYNNEI, per germline. Trimming cost V 1 base and J 8 bases, with 12 bases left between them. The CDR3 is CASSEEYRADSPLHF. DNA of the CDR3: TGTGCCAGCAGTGAAGAATACAGGGCTGATTCACCCCTCCACTTT. The full variable domain, completed using reference TRBV2 and TRBJ1-6, is EPEVTQTPSHQVTQMGQEVILRCVPISNHLYFYWYRQILGQKVEFLVSFYNNEISEKSEIFDDQFSVERPDGSNFTLKIRSTKLEDSAMYFCASSEEYRADSPLHFGNGTRLTVT.

This clone came up once. This chain connects TRBV6-5 to TRBJ1-2, with TRBD1 matching over 7 bases. The CDR3 contains 14 residues. Germline assignment: CDR1 MNHEY and CDR2 SVGAGI. The junction had 12 bases not matched to a gene; V was cut back by 6 bases and J by 8 bases. CDR3 bases: TGTGCCAGCAGCCTCGATGGCAGGGGGGAAGGCTACACCTTC. It codes for CASSLDGRGEGYTF.

This rearrangement joins TRBV19 to TRBJ2-1; the D gene is possibly TRBD2 (6 bases). The V end was cut by 8 bases, the J end by 4 bases, with 9 bases between. The length of the CDR3 is 12 residues. Germline assignment: CDR1 LNHDA and CDR2 SQIVND (reference sequence). The CDR3 protein is CASVDYYNEQFF. CDR3 sequence (DNA): TGTGCCAGTGTGGACTATTACAATGAGCAGTTCTTC.

The rearrangement uses TRBV4-3 and TRBJ1-5; tentatively, D is TRBD1 (5 bases). V lost 4 bases and J 2 bases, leaving 24 bases between the germline ends. Germline V gene sequence: CDR1 LGHNA, CDR2 YSLEER. This CDR3 is 19 amino acids long. In DNA, the CDR3 is TGCGCCAGCAGCCGGACGCGAGACAGCCTTTACTTTGGCAATCAGCCCCAGCATTTT. Residues: CASSRTRDSLYFGNQPQHF.

The sample holds one count of this clone. This chain joins TRBV29-1 and TRBJ2-1; 7 positions match TRBD2. With 4 bases clipped from V and 9 bases from J, the junction kept 6 bases outside the gene matches. This CDR3 has 12 amino acids. Germline-derived CDR1 and CDR2 are SQVTM and ANQGSEA. The CDR3 DNA reads TGCAGCGTTGTGGGAGGGTGGGGTGAGCAGTTCTTC. It translates to CSVVGGWGEQFF.

The chain has TRBV30 and TRBJ1-6; weak D call: TRBD1 (5 bases). With 5 bases removed from V and 6 bases from J, the gap between germline ends came to 8 bases. Germline V gives CDR1 GTSNPN, CDR2 SVGIG (reference sequence). The CDR3 has 12 residues. Here the CDR3 reads CAWSGGNSPLHF. The DNA of the CDR3 is TGTGCCTGGTCCGGGGGTAATTCACCCCTCCACTTT.

The chain couples TRBV15 to TRBJ1-5; D remains ambiguous. This CDR3 is 15 amino acids long. The germline V gene has CDR1 LNHNV and CDR2 YYDKDF (reference sequence). V lost 0 bases and J lost 5, with 11 bases in between. CDR3 protein: CATSRDGQSDQPQHF. The DNA of the CDR3 is TGTGCCACCAGCAGAGATGGGCAGTCGGATCAGCCCCAGCATTTT. Full variable domain (outside the CDR3, taken from reference TRBV15 and TRBJ1-5): DAMVIQNPRYQVTQFGKPVTLSCSQTLNHNVMYWYQQKSSQAPKLLFHYYDKDFNNEADTPDNFQSRRPNTSFCFLDIRSPGLGDTAMYLCATSRDGQSDQPQHFGDGTRLSIL.

This chain links TRBV10-3 with TRBJ1-2; D is ambiguous. Germline V lookup: CDR1 ENHRY, CDR2 SYGVKD. V was pared by 3 bases and J by 0 bases, with 11 bases between. The CDR3 contains 15 residues. CDR3: CAISENGLPNYGYTF. The CDR3 bases are TGTGCCATCAGTGAAAATGGACTACCTAACTATGGCTACACCTTC.

This CDR3 reads CAIGVSGVDTQYF. CDR3 nucleotide sequence: TGTGCCATAGGGGTATCGGGAGTGGATACGCAGTATTTT. The rearrangement links TRBV19 to TRBJ2-3; possible D gene TRBD2, 6 bases. Germline CDR1 reads LNHDA; CDR2 reads SQIVND (reference sequence). The CDR3 has 13 residues. V was clipped by 10 bases and J by 6 bases, with 17 bases between them.

The V call is TRBV28, the J call TRBJ2-7; 10 bases map to TRBD1. CDR3 size: 15 residues. The trim removed 8 bases at V and 3 bases at J, leaving 10 bases unmatched. The germline V gene encodes CDR1 MDHEN and CDR2 SYDVKM. DNA of the CDR3: TGTGCCAGCGGACCCACTGACAGGGGGCTCTACGAGCAGTACTTC. It yields the protein CASGPTDRGLYEQYF.

The genes are TRBV5-6 and TRBJ2-5; 14 nucleotides match TRBD2. Trimming cost V 4 bases and J 0 bases; bases outside gene matches: 2. There are 16 residues in the CDR3. CDR1 is SGHDT and CDR2 is YYEEEE in the germline V gene. This CDR3 is CASSTGLAGDQETQYF. CDR3 coding DNA: TGTGCCAGCAGCACGGGACTAGCGGGAGACCAAGAGACCCAGTACTTC.

The chain employs TRBV21-1 and TRBJ2-4; TRBD1, the table's D call, was not compared with the DNA. TRBV21-1 is reported as a pseudogene. This CDR3 is built from 16 residues. This chain's CDR3 is CASSKGGTHAKNIQYF. The DNA for the CDR3 is TGTGCCAGCAGCAAAGGGGGGACACATGCCAAAAACATTCAGTACTTC.

CDR3 in amino acids: CAWSVDRTGRGTEAFF. CDR3 in DNA: TGTGCCTGGAGTGTTGACCGGACAGGACGAGGGACTGAAGCTTTCTTT. J is TRBJ1-1 and V is TRBV30; 7 bases fit TRBD1. The CDR3 totals 16 residues. Germline assignment: CDR1 GTSNPN and CDR2 SVGIG (reference sequence). Trimming at V came to 0 bases and at J to 5 bases, leaving 12 bases not matched to a gene.

This sequence joins TRBV27 and TRBJ1-6; no definite D call. Germline values: CDR1 MNHEY, CDR2 SMNVEV (reference sequence). The ends were cut back, 3 bases at V and 0 bases at J, with 3 bases in the middle. The CDR3 spans 14 residues. Written as DNA, the CDR3 is TGTGCCAGCAGTTTTCGCTCCTATAATTCACCCCTCCACTTT. Protein product: CASSFRSYNSPLHF.

The J gene is TRBJ1-6, the V gene TRBV4-1; 11 bases fit TRBD1. V shed 6 bases and J 8 bases; nucleotides not matched to a gene: 9. The CDR3 spans 16 residues. Germline V gene lookup returns CDR1 MGHRA and CDR2 YSYEKL. CDR3 region: CASRAGTGGRDSPLHF. In DNA form, the CDR3 reads TGCGCCAGCAGAGCCGGGACAGGGGGACGGGATTCACCCCTCCACTTT.

In its sample, this clone was seen once. This chain uses TRBV3-1 (or the pseudogene TRBV3-2) with TRBJ2-5; no clear D gene. Trimming pared 2 bases from V and 4 bases from J, leaving 11 bases between. Per germline, CDR1 LGHDT and CDR2 YNNKEL (reference sequence). The CDR3 is made up of 14 amino acids. The CDR3 bases are TGTGCCAGCAGCCAAATCTTGGCTCCAGAGACCCAGTACTTC. This translates into CASSQILAPETQYF.

The sample holds a few counts of this clone. This chain uses TRBV19 with TRBJ2-7, with D hard to call. CDR1 is LNHDA and CDR2 is SQIVND in the germline V gene (reference sequence). V dropped 5 bases and J dropped 0 bases, with 8 bases sitting between them. The CDR3 is 13 residues long. The CDR3 is CASSQAASYEQYF. In DNA form, the CDR3 reads TGTGCCAGTAGTCAGGCCGCCTCCTACGAGCAGTACTTC.

This chain links TRBV5-1 with TRBJ2-1; the match to TRBD1 covers 8 bases. Germline loops: CDR1 SGHRS, CDR2 YFSETQ. This CDR3 spans 14 amino acids. With 2 bases clipped from V and 4 bases from J, the junction kept 2 bases outside the gene matches. Here the CDR3 DNA reads TGCGCCAGCAGCTTCCAGGGGGCTTACAATGAGCAGTTCTTC. It codes for CASSFQGAYNEQFF.

The chain couples TRBV3-1 (or the pseudogene TRBV3-2) to TRBJ1-5; 9 positions agree with TRBD1. Germline V gene lookup returns CDR1 LGHDT and CDR2 YNNKEL (reference sequence). The CDR3 runs to 16 residues. V lost 4 bases, J lost 2 bases, and 6 bases stayed unmatched. The CDR3 nucleotides are TGTGCCAGCAGCCCAACAGGGGGCATTGGCAATCAGCCCCAGCATTTT. It codes for CASSPTGGIGNQPQHF.

This clone appeared a single time. This sequence joins TRBV6-4 and TRBJ1-2, with 8 bases lining up with TRBD1. In germline, CDR1 is MRHNA, CDR2 SNTAGT. The CDR3 length is 14 residues. V gave up 3 bases and J gave up 8 bases; unmatched junction bases: 8. The CDR3, as DNA: TGTGCCAGCAGTGAGACCCAGGGGGCGAGCGGCTACACCTTC. It yields the protein CASSETQGASGYTF.

The chain couples TRBV2 to TRBJ2-7; D not resolved. In germline, CDR1 is SNHLY, CDR2 FYNNEI. CDR3 length equals 11 residues. V was trimmed by 5 bases and J by 3 bases, leaving 5 bases between them. CDR3 region: CASSPSYEQYF. CDR3 DNA sequence: TGTGCCAGCAGTCCTAGCTACGAGCAGTACTTC.

The chain has TRBV7-2 and TRBJ2-1, with TRBD1 as a possible D gene (5 bases). From germline, CDR1 is SGHTA and CDR2 FQGNSA. This CDR3 has 14 residues. V was shortened by 1 base and J by 9 bases, with 13 bases between the two germline ends. This chain's CDR3 is CASSLDKGRGEQFF. CDR3 nucleotide sequence: TGTGCCAGCAGCTTAGACAAGGGGCGTGGTGAGCAGTTCTTC.

The V and J genes are TRBV4-3 and TRBJ2-7, with D possibly matching TRBD1 (6 bases). The V end lost 0 bases, the J end lost 4 bases, and 13 bases lay between the germline ends. CDR1 and CDR2 (germline): LGHNA, YSLEER. The CDR3 covers 15 residues. CDR3 DNA sequence: TGCGCCAGCAGCCAAGATCAGGGTCAGGGGTACGAGCAGTACTTC. Its translation: CASSQDQGQGYEQYF.